The rows below give T cell receptor beta chains drawn from one sample of a study of CD4 T cell repertoires in COVID-19. Assay used: immunoSEQ multiplex PCR; TCRdb lists only in-frame clones, some missing. Among some 71,000 clones listed, about four fifths were seen once. Sample: CD4+ T cells from peripheral blood, taken after recovery from COVID-19. All receptors come from a human donor who had COVID-19. CDR3s include the opening cysteine and the closing phenylalanine or tryptophan. A D gene is named only where the DNA matches it firmly. Clone size is stated in some rows and not others, as once, few, many or a class when expanded.

j_call,clone_size,v_call,d_call,cdr3_nt,cdr3_aa
TRBJ1-5,once,TRBV6-2/TRBV6-3,TRBD1,TGTGCCAGCAGCTGGACAGGTTATAGCAATCAGCCCCAGCATTTT,CASSWTGYSNQPQHF
TRBJ1-3,NA,TRBV19,NA,TGTGCCAGTAAAGTGACAGAGTCTGGAAACACCATATATTTT,CASKVTESGNTIYF
TRBJ2-1,NA,TRBV20-1,TRBD2,TGCAGTGCTAGTCTAGCGGTCGGGGCATACAATGAGCAGTTCTTC,CSASLAVGAYNEQFF
TRBJ1-3,NA,TRBV5-6,NA,TGTGCCAGCAGCTTCTGGTCCGGAAACACCATATATTTT,CASSFWSGNTIYF
TRBJ2-3,NA,TRBV11-3,NA,TGTGCCAGCAGCTTAGTTACGAGCACAGATACGCAGTATTTT,CASSLVTSTDTQYF
TRBJ1-2,NA,TRBV5-8,NA,TGTGCCAGCAGCTTGGTAAATTTCTATGGCTACACCTTC,CASSLVNFYGYTF
TRBJ2-1,NA,TRBV2,TRBD2,TGTGCCAGCAGTAGACTAGCGGGAGTAGATGAGCAGTTCTTC,CASSRLAGVDEQFF
TRBJ2-3,NA,TRBV5-4,NA,TGTGCCAGCAGCTCTTCCACTCCAGATACGCAGTATTTT,CASSSSTPDTQYF
TRBJ1-2,NA,TRBV27,NA,TGTGCCAGCAGCCCGCGGCCAGGACGTTTTGGCTACACCTTC,CASSPRPGRFGYTF
TRBJ2-3,NA,TRBV24-1,NA,TGTGCCACCAGTGAGGGGAGCACAGATACGCAGTATTTT,CATSEGSTDTQYF
TRBJ2-3,NA,TRBV5-4,NA,TGTGCCAGCAGCTTCCGAGGGGGGGCGGCAGATACGCAGTATTTT,CASSFRGGAADTQYF
TRBJ2-5,NA,TRBV28,NA,TGTGCCAGCAGTTTCGGCGGGACAGAAGAGACCCAGTACTTC,CASSFGGTEETQYF
TRBJ1-1,once,TRBV19,TRBD1,TGTGCCAGTAGTATCTCAGGGACAGGTACTGAAGCTTTCTTT,CASSISGTGTEAFF
TRBJ2-1,NA,TRBV7-7,NA,TGTGCCAGCAGCCCCGAGGGGAATGAGCAGTTCTTC,CASSPEGNEQFF
TRBJ2-2,NA,TRBV27,NA,TGTGCCAGCAGTTTACACCCGCCTGTGAACACCGGGGAGCTGTTTTTT,CASSLHPPVNTGELFF
TRBJ1-4,NA,TRBV2,TRBD1,TGTGCCAGCACCACGACAGGGGTTGAAAAACTGTTTTTT,CASTTTGVEKLFF
TRBJ1-6,NA,TRBV2,NA,TGTGCCAGCATGGTCAGGGACAATAATTCACCCCTCCACTTT,CASMVRDNNSPLHF
TRBJ1-1,once,TRBV6-5,NA,TGTGCCAGCAGTTACAACAGGGAAGTTCGTGAAGCTTTCTTT,CASSYNREVREAFF
TRBJ1-6,once,TRBV19,NA,TGTGCCAGTAGTGGGCAGGGTAATAATTCACCCCTCCACTTT,CASSGQGNNSPLHF
TRBJ2-3,NA,TRBV29-1,NA,TGCAGCGTTGAAGAGGTTGGTGGGATGACAGATACGCAGTATTTT,CSVEEVGGMTDTQYF
TRBJ2-2,NA,TRBV7-2,NA,TGTGCCAGCAGCCAGAAGGCCATAGCTACCACCGGGGAGCTGTTTTTT,CASSQKAIATTGELFF
TRBJ2-7,few,TRBV19,TRBD2,TGTGCCAGTAGCTTGCAGCTAGCGGGGGCGGACGAGCAGTACTTC,CASSLQLAGADEQYF
TRBJ1-2,NA,TRBV7-9,NA,TGTGCCAGCAGCTTAGTTGGCCCTTCCGGAGAGGGCTACACCTTC,CASSLVGPSGEGYTF
TRBJ1-1,NA,TRBV12-5,NA,TGTGCTAGTGGTCGGGACCGCTACACTGAAGCTTTCTTT,CASGRDRYTEAFF
TRBJ2-7,few,TRBV27,TRBD2,TGTGCCAGCAGTTTATTGGCAACTAGCGGGCGGCACGAGCAGTACTTC,CASSLLATSGRHEQYF
TRBJ1-2,NA,TRBV18,NA,TGTGCCAGCTCACTTGGGTTACAGGATGGCTACACCTTC,CASSLGLQDGYTF
TRBJ1-1,NA,TRBV20-1,NA,TGCAGTGCTACTGGGACCGAGAAAGCTTTCTTT,CSATGTEKAFF
TRBJ2-3,medium-sized,TRBV5-1,NA,TGCGCCAGCGGAACAGGGTCGACAGATACGCAGTATTTT,CASGTGSTDTQYF
TRBJ2-2,NA,TRBV25-1,NA,TGTGCCAGCACCGCAGGATGGACCGGGGAGCTGTTTTTT,CASTAGWTGELFF
TRBJ2-3,NA,TRBV11-3,NA,TGTGCCAGCAGCTCCCCGGCAGGGGGGAGCACAGATACGCAGTATTTT,CASSSPAGGSTDTQYF
TRBJ2-5,NA,TRBV6-5,TRBD1,TGTGCCAGCGGAGGACAGGGGAAACAAGAGACCCAGTACTTC,CASGGQGKQETQYF
TRBJ2-1,NA,TRBV7-2,NA,TGTGCCAGCAGCTTAGCTCTAGCGACCTACAATGAGCAGTTCTTC,CASSLALATYNEQFF
TRBJ1-2,once,TRBV19,TRBD1,TGTGCCAGTAGTATGAACGGACAGGGCAACTATGGCTACACCTTC,CASSMNGQGNYGYTF
TRBJ2-1,NA,TRBV19,TRBD2,TGTGCCAGTAGTGCACCGGGACTAGCTCTTAATGAGCAGTTCTTC,CASSAPGLALNEQFF
TRBJ1-1,once,TRBV24-1,TRBD1,TGTGCCACCATTAAGGACAGGGCTACTGAAGCTTTCTTT,CATIKDRATEAFF
TRBJ1-1,NA,TRBV5-1,TRBD1,TGCGCCAGCAGCCCGGGGGGACAGTCTAACACTGAAGCTTTCTTT,CASSPGGQSNTEAFF
TRBJ2-2,few,TRBV5-1,NA,TGCGCCAGCAGCTTGGTGGGCCTTCAAGGCGCCGGGGAGCTGTTTTTT,CASSLVGLQGAGELFF
TRBJ2-5,NA,TRBV4-1,NA,TGCGCCAGCAGCCAGGGCAGAGGGGGTCAAGAGACCCAGTACTTC,CASSQGRGGQETQYF
TRBJ2-1,NA,TRBV15,TRBD2,TGTGCCACCAGCGTAGATAGCGGGGGTAACAATGAGCAGTTCTTC,CATSVDSGGNNEQFF
TRBJ2-6,few,TRBV6-5,NA,TGTGCCAGCAAAAACCCTGGGGCCAACGTCCTGACTTTC,CASKNPGANVLTF
TRBJ1-1,NA,TRBV12-3/TRBV12-4,NA,TGTGCCAGCAGTTTAACGGGGGACACTGAAGCTTTCTTT,CASSLTGDTEAFF
TRBJ2-5,NA,TRBV6-6,TRBD2,TGTGCCAGCATCGGCGGGAGGGGGGCAGAGACCCAGTACTTC,CASIGGRGAETQYF
TRBJ2-7,NA,TRBV6-5,NA,TGTGCCAGCAGGAGGGGTAAACTTTCCTACGAGCAGTACTTC,CASRRGKLSYEQYF
TRBJ1-5,NA,TRBV5-6,NA,TGTGCCAGCACCCGATCGCCCCTTGCGCAGCAGCCCCAGCATTTT,CASTRSPLAQQPQHF
TRBJ1-2,once,TRBV7-9,TRBD1,TGTGCCAGCAGCTTATCCGGGACAGGGGTCTATGGCTACACCTTC,CASSLSGTGVYGYTF
TRBJ1-5,NA,TRBV28,NA,TGTGCCAGCAGACCCAGCAATCAGCCCCAGCATTTT,CASRPSNQPQHF
TRBJ2-5,once,TRBV30,NA,TGTGCCTGGGGGGAGCGAGAGACCCAGTACTTC,CAWGERETQYF
TRBJ2-1,NA,TRBV10-3,NA,TGTGCCATCAGTGAGTCGCCTGGCGGGAAGTCCTACAATGAGCAGTTCTTC,CAISESPGGKSYNEQFF
TRBJ2-5,NA,TRBV5-1,TRBD2,TGCGCCAGCAGCCCACTAGCGGGGGAGACCCAGTACTTC,CASSPLAGETQYF